This paragraph covers one T cell receptor beta chain sequence. The antigen is undetermined. The repertoire was sequenced with immunoSEQ multiplex PCR; TCRdb's copy has only in-frame clones and lacks some. There are some 33,000 clones in the sample; roughly 94% occur only once, and 0.7% lies in the top ten. Germline lookup yields CDR1 SGDLS and CDR2 YYNGEE. V trimming: 3 bases; J trimming: 5 bases; junction bases outside the gene matches: 5. This CDR3 has 14 amino acids. This entry is derived from a study of circulating and synovial CD4+ cells in juvenile arthritis. Overall study findings and caveats: T cell genome counts differed by at least an order of magnitude between CPL and CD4 samples. Compared with bulk blood, circulating pathogenic-like lymphocytes shared substantially more CDR3 sequences with synovial T cells. Diversity here was lower than in bulk blood CD4 cells. Measured synovium overlap likely understates the true shared repertoire.

Sequencing was carried out using CD4+ T cells from blood. The TCR originated in a human donor with juvenile idiopathic arthritis. The chain recombines TRBV9 with TRBJ2-5, with 9 bases identical to TRBD2. CDR3 amino acids: CASSGAGGGETQYF. CDR3 in DNA: TGTGCCAGCAGCGGAGCGGGGGGAGGGGAGACCCAGTACTTC.